A selection of T cell receptor beta chains follows, all from one sample in a study of T-cell memory formation after mild COVID-19. In TCRdb, the 5' RACE reads were re-called with MiXCR into one record per CDR3 protein. This table has tens of thousands of distinct CDR3 sequences, about a sixth appearing once. The sequenced sample was PBMCs or a T cell subset sorted from them (not recorded which). All receptors derive from an adult woman who had mild COVID-19 (a few samples of this study predate the infection). Cell type and time point are not known. Both conserved end residues are part of each CDR3. Each record gives: J gene, CDR3 length, D gene, clone size, V gene, CDR3 protein, CDR3 DNA. A D gene is named only where the DNA matches it firmly. Expanded clones are given a class, and other clones once, few, many or no size at all.

j_call: TRBJ1-2
cdr3_length: 15
d_call: .
clone_size: few
v_call: TRBV4-1
cdr3_aa: CASSQERYVDYGYTF
cdr3_nt: TGCGCCAGCAGCCAAGAAAGATACGTTGACTATGGCTACACCTTC

j_call: TRBJ2-1
cdr3_length: 16
d_call: TRBD2
clone_size: .
v_call: TRBV24-1
cdr3_aa: CATSDKSGRAVDEQFF
cdr3_nt: TGTGCCACCAGTGATAAAAGCGGGAGGGCCGTTGATGAGCAGTTCTTC

j_call: TRBJ2-7
cdr3_length: 15
d_call: .
clone_size: many
v_call: TRBV7-9
cdr3_aa: CASSARDKELYEQYF
cdr3_nt: TGTGCCAGCAGCGCCCGGGACAAGGAACTCTACGAGCAGTACTTC

j_call: TRBJ2-1
cdr3_length: 15
d_call: .
clone_size: few
v_call: TRBV9
cdr3_aa: CASSPGAGSYNEQFF
cdr3_nt: TGTGCCAGCAGCCCAGGGGCAGGTTCCTACAATGAGCAGTTCTTC

j_call: TRBJ2-1
cdr3_length: 17
d_call: .
clone_size: few
v_call: TRBV20-1
cdr3_aa: CSARGVPEGLSYNEQFF
cdr3_nt: TGCAGTGCTAGAGGAGTCCCGGAGGGTTTGTCCTACAATGAGCAGTTCTTC

j_call: TRBJ2-3
cdr3_length: 13
d_call: .
clone_size: .
v_call: TRBV29-1
cdr3_aa: CSVTGSRTDTQYF
cdr3_nt: TGCAGCGTCACCGGGTCCCGCACAGATACGCAGTATTTT

j_call: TRBJ2-3
cdr3_length: 16
d_call: TRBD2
clone_size: .
v_call: TRBV6-5
cdr3_aa: CASSYTAGMSTDTQYF
cdr3_nt: TGTGCCAGCAGTTATACAGCGGGGATGTCCACAGATACGCAGTATTTT

j_call: TRBJ2-1
cdr3_length: 15
d_call: .
clone_size: few
v_call: TRBV19
cdr3_aa: CASSLVAGSGNEQFF
cdr3_nt: TGTGCCAGTAGCCTAGTGGCAGGTTCGGGGAATGAGCAGTTCTTC

j_call: TRBJ2-2
cdr3_length: 13
d_call: .
clone_size: .
v_call: TRBV2
cdr3_aa: CASVDRYTGELFF
cdr3_nt: TGTGCCAGCGTGGACAGATACACCGGGGAGCTGTTTTTT

j_call: TRBJ2-3
cdr3_length: 17
d_call: TRBD2
clone_size: many
v_call: TRBV2
cdr3_aa: CASSGTSEESGTDTQYF
cdr3_nt: TGTGCCAGCAGTGGGACTAGCGAGGAGAGTGGCACAGATACGCAGTATTTT

j_call: TRBJ2-7
cdr3_length: 13
d_call: .
clone_size: .
v_call: TRBV20-1
cdr3_aa: CSAVTGFHYEQYF
cdr3_nt: TGCAGTGCTGTTACGGGATTCCACTACGAGCAGTACTTC

j_call: TRBJ2-5
cdr3_length: 9
d_call: .
clone_size: few
v_call: TRBV27
cdr3_aa: CASKETQYF
cdr3_nt: TGTGCCAGCAAGGAGACCCAGTACTTC

j_call: TRBJ2-1
cdr3_length: 12
d_call: .
clone_size: .
v_call: TRBV6-2/TRBV6-3
cdr3_aa: CASSYLYNEQFF
cdr3_nt: TGTGCCAGCAGTTACCTCTACAATGAGCAGTTCTTC

j_call: TRBJ2-3
cdr3_length: 17
d_call: TRBD2
clone_size: few
v_call: TRBV7-8
cdr3_aa: CASSLARAGGLEDTQYF
cdr3_nt: TGTGCCAGCAGCTTAGCCCGAGCGGGAGGGCTTGAAGATACGCAGTATTTT

j_call: TRBJ2-5
cdr3_length: 14
d_call: .
clone_size: few
v_call: TRBV7-9
cdr3_aa: CASSQRDSVETQYF
cdr3_nt: TGTGCCAGCAGCCAACGAGACTCGGTTGAGACCCAGTACTTC

j_call: TRBJ1-2
cdr3_length: 14
d_call: .
clone_size: .
v_call: TRBV4-1
cdr3_aa: CASSQDERVDGYTF
cdr3_nt: TGCGCCAGCAGCCAAGATGAACGGGTGGATGGCTACACCTTC

j_call: TRBJ2-3
cdr3_length: 16
d_call: .
clone_size: .
v_call: TRBV7-3
cdr3_aa: CASSAGQLAAADTQYF
cdr3_nt: TGTGCCAGCAGCGCCGGACAGTTGGCGGCCGCAGATACGCAGTATTTT

j_call: TRBJ2-4
cdr3_length: 17
d_call: TRBD2
clone_size: few
v_call: TRBV11-3
cdr3_aa: CASSLVPAGVSKNIQYF
cdr3_nt: TGTGCCAGCAGCTTAGTACCAGCGGGAGTGTCCAAAAACATTCAGTACTTC

j_call: TRBJ2-3
cdr3_length: 15
d_call: .
clone_size: .
v_call: TRBV2
cdr3_aa: CASSEASRSTDTQYF
cdr3_nt: TGTGCCAGCAGTGAAGCTAGCAGGAGCACAGATACGCAGTATTTT

j_call: TRBJ1-1
cdr3_length: 13
d_call: .
clone_size: .
v_call: TRBV12-5
cdr3_aa: CASGFSLNTEAFF
cdr3_nt: TGTGCTAGTGGTTTCAGCCTGAACACTGAAGCTTTCTTT

j_call: TRBJ2-3
cdr3_length: 16
d_call: .
clone_size: .
v_call: TRBV3-1
cdr3_aa: CASSIRQVPSTDTQYF
cdr3_nt: TGTGCCAGCAGCATACGACAGGTGCCGAGCACAGATACGCAGTATTTT

j_call: TRBJ2-7
cdr3_length: 15
d_call: .
clone_size: few
v_call: TRBV29-1
cdr3_aa: CSVDLPTGVGYEQYF
cdr3_nt: TGCAGCGTTGACCTACCTACGGGAGTTGGCTACGAGCAGTACTTC

j_call: TRBJ2-2
cdr3_length: 15
d_call: .
clone_size: .
v_call: TRBV7-9
cdr3_aa: CASRYSVLNTGELFF
cdr3_nt: TGTGCCAGCAGGTATTCGGTCCTGAACACCGGGGAGCTGTTTTTT

j_call: TRBJ1-2
cdr3_length: 11
d_call: .
clone_size: few
v_call: TRBV15
cdr3_aa: CATSRGYGYTF
cdr3_nt: TGTGCCACCAGCAGAGGGTATGGCTACACCTTC

j_call: TRBJ2-7
cdr3_length: 15
d_call: TRBD2
clone_size: few
v_call: TRBV28
cdr3_aa: CASSPAGGPSYEQYF
cdr3_nt: TGTGCCAGCAGTCCAGCGGGAGGGCCCTCCTACGAGCAGTACTTC

j_call: TRBJ2-1
cdr3_length: 16
d_call: .
clone_size: .
v_call: TRBV7-9
cdr3_aa: CASSSSGGAAYNEQFF
cdr3_nt: TGTGCCAGCAGCTCATCTGGGGGCGCAGCGTACAATGAGCAGTTCTTC

j_call: TRBJ1-2
cdr3_length: 16
d_call: .
clone_size: .
v_call: TRBV29-1
cdr3_aa: CSGETRQGPGIFGYTF
cdr3_nt: TGCAGCGGTGAAACTAGGCAGGGGCCGGGTATTTTTGGCTACACCTTC

j_call: TRBJ2-1
cdr3_length: 16
d_call: TRBD2
clone_size: .
v_call: TRBV18
cdr3_aa: CASSPPVAGGYNEQFF
cdr3_nt: TGTGCCAGCTCACCACCGGTGGCGGGGGGCTACAATGAGCAGTTCTTC

j_call: TRBJ2-6
cdr3_length: 16
d_call: .
clone_size: few
v_call: TRBV7-7
cdr3_aa: CASSLDPFSGANVLTF
cdr3_nt: TGTGCTAGCAGCTTAGACCCTTTCTCTGGGGCCAACGTCCTGACTTTC

j_call: TRBJ2-1
cdr3_length: 15
d_call: .
clone_size: .
v_call: TRBV5-1
cdr3_aa: CASSRDTTVYNEQFF
cdr3_nt: TGCGCCAGCAGCCGGGACACAACGGTATACAATGAGCAGTTCTTC

j_call: TRBJ2-7
cdr3_length: 13
d_call: .
clone_size: few
v_call: TRBV4-1
cdr3_aa: CASSQDLTGEQYF
cdr3_nt: TGCGCCAGCAGCCAAGACTTAACAGGGGAGCAGTACTTC

j_call: TRBJ2-7
cdr3_length: 15
d_call: .
clone_size: few
v_call: TRBV6-6
cdr3_aa: CASQGPTGHLYEQYF
cdr3_nt: TGTGCCAGCCAAGGGCCTACGGGACACCTCTACGAGCAGTACTTC

j_call: TRBJ2-3
cdr3_length: 16
d_call: TRBD2
clone_size: few
v_call: TRBV12-3/TRBV12-4
cdr3_aa: CASRGGTSGSWDTQYF
cdr3_nt: TGTGCCAGCAGGGGAGGGACTAGCGGGAGCTGGGATACGCAGTATTTT

j_call: TRBJ2-1
cdr3_length: 14
d_call: .
clone_size: .
v_call: TRBV28
cdr3_aa: CASSQQPGYNEQFF
cdr3_nt: TGTGCCAGCAGTCAACAGCCGGGCTACAATGAGCAGTTCTTC

j_call: TRBJ2-1
cdr3_length: 14
d_call: .
clone_size: few
v_call: TRBV12-3/TRBV12-4
cdr3_aa: CASSLVGFPDEQFF
cdr3_nt: TGTGCCAGCAGTTTAGTGGGCTTCCCGGATGAGCAGTTCTTC

j_call: TRBJ2-1
cdr3_length: 14
d_call: TRBD2
clone_size: .
v_call: TRBV6-5
cdr3_aa: CASSYTPSGREQFF
cdr3_nt: TGTGCCAGCAGTTACACCCCCAGCGGGAGGGAGCAGTTCTTC

j_call: TRBJ1-1
cdr3_length: 11
d_call: .
clone_size: few
v_call: TRBV12-3/TRBV12-4
cdr3_aa: CASSGGAEAFF
cdr3_nt: TGTGCCAGCAGCGGGGGGGCTGAAGCTTTCTTT

j_call: TRBJ2-7
cdr3_length: 14
d_call: TRBD2
clone_size: .
v_call: TRBV7-9
cdr3_aa: CASTLGGGTYEQYF
cdr3_nt: TGTGCCAGCACCCTCGGCGGGGGGACCTACGAGCAGTACTTC

j_call: TRBJ2-1
cdr3_length: 12
d_call: .
clone_size: few
v_call: TRBV9
cdr3_aa: CASSAGADEQFF
cdr3_nt: TGTGCCAGCTCAGCCGGGGCCGATGAGCAGTTCTTC

j_call: TRBJ2-1
cdr3_length: 20
d_call: TRBD2
clone_size: many
v_call: TRBV20-1
cdr3_aa: CSARDASGRTQSFSYNEQFF
cdr3_nt: TGCAGTGCTAGAGACGCTAGCGGGAGGACCCAGAGCTTCTCCTACAATGAGCAGTTCTTC

j_call: TRBJ2-2
cdr3_length: 17
d_call: .
clone_size: few
v_call: TRBV4-1
cdr3_aa: CASSQEPGAANTGELFF
cdr3_nt: TGCGCCAGCAGCCAAGAGCCAGGGGCGGCGAACACCGGGGAGCTGTTTTTT

j_call: TRBJ2-1
cdr3_length: 14
d_call: TRBD2
clone_size: few
v_call: TRBV12-3/TRBV12-4
cdr3_aa: CASSPWGGANEQFF
cdr3_nt: TGTGCCAGCAGCCCGTGGGGGGGAGCCAATGAGCAGTTCTTC

j_call: TRBJ2-7
cdr3_length: 18
d_call: TRBD2
clone_size: .
v_call: TRBV9
cdr3_aa: CASSLEDIRAGSSYEQYF
cdr3_nt: TGTGCCAGCAGCTTAGAGGATATAAGAGCGGGATCCTCCTACGAGCAGTACTTC

j_call: TRBJ2-5
cdr3_length: 14
d_call: .
clone_size: few
v_call: TRBV24-1
cdr3_aa: CATSDFDSRETQYF
cdr3_nt: TGTGCCACCAGTGATTTCGATTCCCGCGAGACCCAGTACTTC

j_call: TRBJ2-3
cdr3_length: 15
d_call: TRBD2
clone_size: .
v_call: TRBV7-6
cdr3_aa: CASGRTSESTDTQYF
cdr3_nt: TGTGCCAGCGGGAGGACTAGCGAAAGCACAGATACGCAGTATTTT

j_call: TRBJ2-7
cdr3_length: 9
d_call: .
clone_size: .
v_call: TRBV13
cdr3_aa: CACGDEQYF
cdr3_nt: TGTGCCTGCGGGGACGAGCAGTACTTC

j_call: TRBJ2-2
cdr3_length: 15
d_call: .
clone_size: .
v_call: TRBV7-9
cdr3_aa: CASSPREVNTGELFF
cdr3_nt: TGTGCCAGCAGCCCCCGAGAGGTTAACACCGGGGAGCTGTTTTTT

j_call: TRBJ2-7
cdr3_length: 14
d_call: TRBD2
clone_size: .
v_call: TRBV27
cdr3_aa: CASSPPGRVGEQYF
cdr3_nt: TGTGCCAGCAGCCCTCCAGGGAGGGTTGGCGAGCAGTACTTC

j_call: TRBJ1-2
cdr3_length: 17
d_call: .
clone_size: .
v_call: TRBV29-1
cdr3_aa: CSVEDYSPDRSNYGYTF
cdr3_nt: TGCAGCGTTGAAGATTACTCGCCCGACAGGTCTAACTATGGCTACACCTTC

j_call: TRBJ2-7
cdr3_length: 15
d_call: TRBD2
clone_size: few
v_call: TRBV20-1
cdr3_aa: CSARSQAGASYEQYF
cdr3_nt: TGCAGTGCTAGATCCCAAGCGGGGGCTTCCTACGAGCAGTACTTC

j_call: TRBJ1-1
cdr3_length: 12
d_call: .
clone_size: few
v_call: TRBV12-3/TRBV12-4
cdr3_aa: CASSFLNTEAFF
cdr3_nt: TGTGCCAGCAGCTTTTTAAACACTGAAGCTTTCTTT

j_call: TRBJ2-7
cdr3_length: 14
d_call: TRBD1
clone_size: few
v_call: TRBV29-1
cdr3_aa: CSVELDRPTAEQYF
cdr3_nt: TGCAGCGTTGAATTGGACAGGCCGACTGCGGAGCAGTACTTC

j_call: TRBJ1-2
cdr3_length: 11
d_call: .
clone_size: .
v_call: TRBV20-1
cdr3_aa: CSAPVPPGYTF
cdr3_nt: TGCAGTGCTCCAGTTCCGCCCGGCTACACCTTC

j_call: TRBJ2-5
cdr3_length: 16
d_call: .
clone_size: .
v_call: TRBV6-5
cdr3_aa: CASSYSSISGRETQYF
cdr3_nt: TGTGCCAGCAGTTACTCGAGTATCTCTGGGAGGGAGACCCAGTACTTC

j_call: TRBJ1-1
cdr3_length: 17
d_call: TRBD1
clone_size: few
v_call: TRBV24-1
cdr3_aa: CATSDRHQGAGNTEAFF
cdr3_nt: TGTGCCACCAGTGACCGTCATCAGGGGGCAGGGAACACTGAAGCTTTCTTT

j_call: TRBJ2-1
cdr3_length: 17
d_call: TRBD2
clone_size: .
v_call: TRBV12-3/TRBV12-4
cdr3_aa: CASRDRTSGSSYNEQFF
cdr3_nt: TGTGCCAGCAGAGATAGGACTAGCGGGAGCTCCTACAATGAGCAGTTCTTC

j_call: TRBJ1-2
cdr3_length: 15
d_call: .
clone_size: few
v_call: TRBV20-1
cdr3_aa: CSARDWGVSSYGYTF
cdr3_nt: TGCAGTGCTAGAGATTGGGGGGTATCTAGCTATGGCTACACCTTC

j_call: TRBJ2-1
cdr3_length: 15
d_call: .
clone_size: few
v_call: TRBV9
cdr3_aa: CASSVTGSSYNEQFF
cdr3_nt: TGTGCCAGCAGCGTTACCGGGAGCTCCTACAATGAGCAGTTCTTC

j_call: TRBJ2-5
cdr3_length: 15
d_call: .
clone_size: .
v_call: TRBV11-2
cdr3_aa: CASSLGRRELETQYF
cdr3_nt: TGTGCCAGCAGCTTGGGCAGGCGGGAATTGGAGACCCAGTACTTC